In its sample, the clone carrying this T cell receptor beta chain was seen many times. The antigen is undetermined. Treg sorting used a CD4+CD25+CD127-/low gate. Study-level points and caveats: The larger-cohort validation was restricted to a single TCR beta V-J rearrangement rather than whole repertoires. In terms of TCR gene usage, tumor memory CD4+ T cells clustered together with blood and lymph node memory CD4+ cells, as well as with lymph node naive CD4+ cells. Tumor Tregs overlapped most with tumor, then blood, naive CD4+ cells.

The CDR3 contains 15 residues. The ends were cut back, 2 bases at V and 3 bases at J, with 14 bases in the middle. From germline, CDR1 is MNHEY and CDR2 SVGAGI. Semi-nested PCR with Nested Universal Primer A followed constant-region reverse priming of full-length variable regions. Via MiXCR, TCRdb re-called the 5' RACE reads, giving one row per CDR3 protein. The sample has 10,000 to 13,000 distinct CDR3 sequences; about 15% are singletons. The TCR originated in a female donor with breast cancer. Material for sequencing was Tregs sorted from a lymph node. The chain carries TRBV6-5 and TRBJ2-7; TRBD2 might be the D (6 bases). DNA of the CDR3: TGTGCCAGCAGTTACAGGACTACCGCAAACTACGAGCAGTACTTC. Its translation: CASSYRTTANYEQYF.